This record concerns one T cell receptor (beta chain) sequence. This clone was seen just once. Its antigen has not been determined. One base away there is no much larger clone; base qualities are not given. For the CD8 naive samples, CD45RO-negative cells were positively selected for CCR7, yielding a CD45RA+CCR7+ population from which TemRA cells were excluded. Healthy HIV-negative adults with no recently reported acute infections or vaccinations were included as donors. Every donor was a Caucasian adult residing in Nashville, Tennessee, USA. After blood collection by leukapheresis, PBMCs were isolated using Ficoll-Histopaque density gradient centrifugation and then cryopreserved in the vapor phase of liquid nitrogen. Analytical flow cytometry was used to check the purity and quantity of each magnetically sorted T cell population. Genomic DNA was isolated from every sorted fraction and measured by UV absorbance on a Nanodrop 2000c.

This record comes from a study of shared clonotypes between healthy human individuals (dated by TCRdb to between 2020 and 2021). Background on the whole study: The cohort included a few men and a couple of women between 18 and 49 years of age. For each donor, CD4 naive and CD4 memory were each given three plates, CD8 naive was given two plates, and CD8 memory was given one plate. The study deeply sequenced blood TCR repertoires of 5 or 6 healthy adults to estimate repertoire size and the extent of clonotype sharing between individuals. Libraries were prepared and TCR repertoires were sequenced by different laboratories using diverse techniques, in order to increase sequencing depth and limit assay-specific biases. Leukapheresis yielded between about 0.85 and 9 billion PBMCs per donor.

The paper's findings and limits, for the study overall: Pairwise subsampling indicated that sequencing depth was expected to affect the degree of clonotype sharing among donors. Incomplete sequencing was indicated by rarefaction of sorted-subset datasets, despite the large sequencing depth. The genetic and exposure-history diversity represented was limited by the small number of donors. Clonotypes shared by all four sorted-subset donors showed higher generation probabilities than non-shared clonotypes. Sampling was restricted to blood, and TCR repertoires in tissues likely differ from the TCR repertoires found in blood. Across a few donors, approximately 5% of naive CD4, 3.5% of naive CD8, under 2.5% of memory CD4, and about 0.44% of memory CD8 clonotypes were shared. Naive subsets generally had larger estimated clonotype richness than memory subsets.

TCR CDR3 regions were amplified from genomic DNA by multiplex PCR using the deep immunoSEQ assay. Extracted genomic DNA from each cell subset was spread evenly across all wells of several immunoSEQ 96-well plates, with each plate serving as a replicate. For sorted subsets, each replicate PCR was loaded with roughly 200 ng genomic DNA, equivalent to approximately 27,000 T cell genomes. The purified libraries were quantified using a Qubit 3.0 fluorometer, sized with a Bioanalyzer 2100, and then quantified again using the KAPA Library Quantification kit. Every immunoSEQ 96-well plate was sequenced on a separate single-read 150-cycle Illumina NextSeq 550 flow cell. Turning to the authors' computational methods: Because only junctional sequences without quality scores were contained in the immunoSEQ output, filtering matching that applied to full-length reads could not be performed. To assign V/J genes and CDR3, sequences were annotated against IMGT germline references using PyIR, a Python wrapper for IgBLAST v1.9. Reads with weak V/J assignments (E-value above 1e-6), missing CDR3, stop codons, out-of-frame junctions, or ambiguous translated residues were removed. V3J clonotypes were defined by identical inferred V gene, J gene, and CDR3 amino acid sequence. Percentage overlap between repertoires was computed as shared unique clonotypes divided by the size of the smaller repertoire. Richness of each repertoire was evaluated using RTK rarefaction, the Chao1 estimator, and Recon v2.1 estimates of unobserved clonotypes. Generation probabilities for all TCRbeta clonotypes obtained by the gDNA method from a handful of donors were computed using OLGA. As stored in TCRdb, this immuneACCESS dataset retains in-frame rearrangements with V and J assigned. A fraction of the clones does not appear; measured against another copy, unresolved V genes explain less than half of the discrepancy, and the remainder lacks a known reason. V and J calls plus clone size are reproduced from that table; the DNA served to infer D and trimming. This sample lists under 2,000,000 clones; around 96% were detected once. The top ten hold approximately 1.2% of the sample.

V is shortened by 3 bases, J by 1 base, and the region joining them spans 9 bases. CDR1 and CDR2 are drawn from the germline V gene: SQVTM, ANQGSEA. Its CDR3 holds 13 amino acids, cysteine through phenylalanine. The only DNA kept is the CDR3, 39 bases in frame from the first base. The rearrangement joined TRBV29-1 to TRBJ1-1; the D gene remains uncertain. This receptor was taken from a man between 18 and 29 years old in good health. Specimen: naive CD8+ T cells sorted from blood. The sample's cell subset or site label is to be understood as: CD45RA+CCR7+. The DNA is TGCAGCGTTGACCGAGTCTCGAACACTGAAGCTTTCTTT. This yields the protein CSVDRVSNTEAFF.